This entry is about one TCR beta chain. No much larger clone exists at a distance of one base, and base qualities are not known. The germline ends are 4 bases apart after V is trimmed by 1 base and J by 0 bases. The CDR3 goes from the cysteine to the phenylalanine over 13 residues. Only CDR3 DNA remains: 39 bases, in frame from the first base. This sample was taken from a study of tumor-infiltrating T cells and Merkel cell polyomavirus (dated 2017 in TCRdb). At the level of the whole study: In Merkel cell carcinoma patients, the study investigated CD8+ T cells specific for the Merkel cell polyomavirus KLL epitope. Varying disease stages were represented at patient presentation, and patients were followed for a median of 2.7 years (range 1.1 to 6.0 years). The therapies patients received were varied and non-standardized, including chemotherapy, radiation and immunotherapies. On average, sorted samples contained 650 to 800 cells from blood (range 350-8,000) and some 5,700 cells from TIL (range roughly 1,800-12,799). TRB sequencing was performed on KLL-tetramer-sorted cells from blood or tumor-infiltrating lymphocytes in 14 to 15 samples, as well as on about a dozen matched whole-tumor samples. Across the study, one tumor sample was a frozen nodal tumor digest and one was a flash-frozen core biopsy of a metastasis. General conclusions and limits of the study: Significantly improved MCC-specific survival was associated with a higher intratumoral fraction of KLL-specific T cells (roughly 1.8-18% versus roughly 0-0.15%). Because only a single viral epitope was studied, T cells directed against other Merkel cell polyomavirus epitopes were not captured. KLL-specific TRB repertoires were found to be diverse and largely private, with only one public clonotype, shared by two patients, identified among 400 or so unique sequences. A greater number of unique KLL-specific clonotypes in tumors (about 5-120 vs 0-3) was associated with a significant advantage in MCC-specific survival (P = 0.0051). The small sample size of the study (n of about eleven patients) is recognized as a limitation.

The method behind the library was the immunoSEQ multiplex PCR assay. Genomic DNA extraction, TRB sequencing and normalization were carried out by Adaptive Biotechnologies (Seattle, WA). Concerning the study's data processing: TRB sequences were counted as tetramer-positive clonotypes only if the estimated count was two or more genomes. To compute clonality, the Shannon entropy of productive TRB sequences was normalized by log2 of unique productive sequences and then subtracted from one. KLL-specific clonotypes in tumors were identified by matching TCRbeta CDR3 amino acid sequences with those from each patient's tetramer-sorted sample. TCRdb provides this immuneACCESS table in a form limited to in-frame rearrangements. Some clones are lacking; in checked studies, under half of them reflect an unresolved V gene, and why the rest are absent is not known. V and J calls and clone size are given by that table; D and trimming were obtained from the DNA. The table of this sample itemizes around 60 clones.

When fresh core or punch biopsy tumor material was available, TIL from that tumor material were cultured for approximately 13 days prior to analysis. By immunohistochemistry, the tumors of all patients showed robust positive staining for Merkel cell polyomavirus Large T antigen. The study included some 12 Merkel cell carcinoma patients who had robust KLL-tetramer+ populations, above 0.04% of CD8+ T cells, in blood and/or cultured TIL. All patients were identified as Caucasian, and a median age of roughly 60 years (range about 45 to 77 years) was recorded. Staining of at least 2 million cells was performed using anti-CD8 PE antibody, a KLL APC tetramer and 7-AAD viability dye. Cells that were tetramer-positive and CD8-high were sorted on a FACSAriaII and then flash frozen.

This chain is built from TRBV5-7 and TRBJ1-2; no D gene can be assigned with confidence. TRBV5-7 belongs to the ORF category, with a function that is uncertain. This receptor was identified in a man between 65 and 85 years old with Merkel cell carcinoma. Sequencing was done on a sample of Merkel cell polyomavirus peptide tetramer+ CD8+ T cells from cultured tumor-infiltrating lymphocytes. Sample cell subset or site, as interpreted from the label and publication: CD8+ T cells binding a tetramer loaded with the MCPyV common T-antigen KLL epitope. The base sequence is TGTGCCAGCAGCTTGACAACTAACTATGGCTACACCTTC. The encoded protein is CASSLTTNYGYTF.